This TCR beta chain was identified in a study of shared clonotypes between healthy human individuals (TCRdb year 2020). The study in broad terms: The cohort included three men and two women between 18 and 49 years of age. Blood TCR repertoires of a handful of healthy adults were deeply sequenced to estimate repertoire size and the extent of clonotype sharing between individuals. Each donor's leukapheresis produced roughly between about 0.8 and 8.9 billion PBMCs. For each donor, three plates each were used for CD4 naive and CD4 memory, two plates were used for CD8 naive, and one plate was used for CD8 memory. To increase sequencing depth and limit assay-specific biases, TCR repertoire library preparation and sequencing were carried out by different laboratories using diverse techniques. Results the study describes overall, beyond this receptor: Naive subsets generally had larger estimated clonotype richness than memory subsets. Compared with non-shared clonotypes, the clonotypes found in all four sorted-subset donors had higher generation probabilities. Based on pairwise subsampling, the degree of clonotype sharing among donors was expected to be affected by sequencing depth. About 5% of naive CD4, around 3.6% of naive CD8, 2% to 2.5% of memory CD4, and 0.4% of memory CD8 clonotypes were shared across a few donors. Rarefaction of sorted-subset datasets indicated incomplete sequencing despite the large sequencing depth. Because the study included a small number of donors, the genetic and exposure-history diversity represented was limited. Sampling was restricted to blood, and TCR repertoires in tissues likely differ from the TCR repertoires found in blood.

Using the deep immunoSEQ assay, TCR CDR3 regions were amplified from genomic DNA by multiplex PCR. Genomic DNA extracted from each cell subset was distributed evenly over all wells of several immunoSEQ 96-well plates, and each plate served as one replicate. Each replicate PCR for sorted subsets received around 200 ng genomic DNA, equal to about 30,000 T cell genomes. The purified libraries were quantified using a Qubit 3.0 fluorometer, sized with a Bioanalyzer 2100, and then quantified again using the KAPA Library Quantification kit. Each immunoSEQ 96-well plate was sequenced on its own single-read 150-cycle Illumina NextSeq 550 flow cell. Under the source paper's analysis protocol: Because the immunoSEQ output held only junctional sequences and lacked quality scores, the filtering could not match the filtering applied to full-length reads. To assign V/J genes and CDR3, sequences were annotated against IMGT germline references using PyIR, a Python wrapper for IgBLAST v1.9. Reads were filtered out if the reads had weak V/J assignments (E-value above 1e-6), no CDR3, stop codons, out-of-frame junctions, or ambiguous translated residues. A V3J clonotype was defined by an identical inferred V gene, J gene, and CDR3 amino acid sequence. Percentage overlap between repertoires was computed as shared unique clonotypes divided by the size of the smaller repertoire. RTK rarefaction, the Chao1 estimator, and Recon v2.1 estimates of unobserved clonotypes were used to assess repertoire richness. Generation probabilities were computed with OLGA for all TCRbeta clonotypes obtained by the gDNA method from a handful of donors. TCRdb stores this immuneACCESS table with in-frame sequences only. Part of the clones is absent; in the studies checked, under half of the shortfall reflects unresolved V genes, and no reason is known for the rest. Clonal size and the V and J genes are those of that table, whereas D and trimming came from the DNA. The sample table contains some 2 million clones; only one count was recorded for roughly 95% of them. The top ten clones comprise 0.1% to 0.15% of the sample.

A note on this clone: This receptor's antigen is unknown. Base qualities are not recorded, but no much larger clone differs from it by a single base.

The donors were healthy, HIV-negative adults who had no recently reported acute infections or vaccinations. Every donor was a Caucasian adult living in Nashville, Tennessee, USA. Magnetic negative selection was used to enrich CD4+ T cells, after which naive cells were positively selected on CD45RA and the negative fraction became the memory subset. Blood was collected by leukapheresis, and PBMCs were isolated by Ficoll-Histopaque density gradient centrifugation and then cryopreserved in liquid nitrogen vapor phase. Purity and quantity of every magnetically sorted T cell population were checked by analytical flow cytometry. Each sorted fraction had its genomic DNA isolated and then quantified by UV absorbance on a Nanodrop 2000c. The TCR sequence derives from a man between 18 and 29 years old in good health. The material sequenced was naive CD4+ T cells sorted from blood. The cell subset or site label for this specimen denotes: CD45RA+ positively selected.

The nucleotide sequence is TGTGCCTGGATGGGGCAAACGGGGGACGGCTACACCTTC. It translates as CAWMGQTGDGYTF. The rearrangement joined TRBV30 to TRBJ1-2; TRBD1 is possibly the D segment (5 matching bases). Between the V and J ends, shortened by 4 bases and 8 bases respectively, the junction contains 17 bases. The CDR3 numbers 13 residues from cysteine through phenylalanine. Only the CDR3 region is kept as DNA, spanning 39 bases read in frame from base 1. Per the germline V gene (reference sequence), GTSNPN is the CDR1 and SVGIG is the CDR2.